The 5 T cell receptor beta chains presented below share a single source sample, sequenced in a study of regulatory T cells in long-lasting Graves disease. Time point defined: newly diagnosed GD, antithyroid drugs for less than 3 months. Researchers made the TCR library from RNA that was extracted from PBMCs. TCR beta libraries were built with iRepertoire HTBI primers and Arm-PCR of CDR3 regions. TCRdb reanalysed the multiplex PCR reads using MiXCR and keeps one entry per CDR3 protein. The table shows about 220,000 distinct CDR3 sequences, with roughly 18% occurring only once. These same data were also listed under a study on T cells in Graves' hyperthyroidism and ophthalmopathy.

The starting material was peripheral blood mononuclear cells (PBMCs), obtained at new diagnosis, from a patient treated with antithyroid drugs. All receptors derive from a woman aged 25 to 45 with Graves disease.

The gene calls are TRBV6-4 and TRBJ2-1; D gene unclear. This CDR3 is built from 15 residues. Deletions cut 2 bases from V and 3 bases from J, with 11 bases between. Germline V gene lookup returns CDR1 MRHNA and CDR2 SNTAGT. This chain's CDR3 is CASSDPVADYNEQFF. CDR3 nucleotide sequence: TGTGCCAGCAGTGACCCAGTTGCGGACTACAATGAGCAGTTCTTC.

The V gene is TRBV11-2, the J gene TRBJ2-7; D call uncertain. The CDR3 runs to 16 residues. The germline V gene encodes CDR1 SGHAT and CDR2 FQNNGV. Trimming took 6 bases from V and 4 from J, leaving 22 bases between them. CDR3 region: CASSSPGDGKWYEQYF. DNA for the CDR3: TGTGCCAGCAGTTCCCCAGGCGACGGCAAGTGGTACGAGCAGTACTTC.

This clonotype was observed at least ten times. The genes are TRBV6-5 and TRBJ1-6, with a weak D call TRBD1 (5 bases). CDR3 size: 14 residues. CDR1 is MNHEY and CDR2 is SVGAGI in the germline V gene. V shed 2 bases and J shed 8 bases, with 10 bases lying between them. This CDR3 is CASSYGEGHSPLHF. The CDR3 nucleotides are TGTGCCAGCAGTTACGGCGAGGGGCATTCACCCCTCCACTTT.

V is TRBV5-1 and J is TRBJ2-3; D is uncertain. Germline assignment: CDR1 SGHRS and CDR2 YFSETQ. This CDR3 contains 14 residues. The V gene lost 1 base and the J gene lost 3 bases, with 9 bases spanning the gap. The CDR3 here is CASSLQLGTDTQYF. The CDR3 DNA is TGCGCCAGCAGCTTGCAATTAGGGACAGATACGCAGTATTTT.

In this sample, this clonotype turned up many times. V and J are TRBV7-2 and TRBJ2-7; 7 positions agree with TRBD2. CDR3 length: 16 amino acids. V trimming: 5 bases; J trimming: 0 bases; junction bases outside the gene matches: 10. CDR1 and CDR2 from the germline V gene are SGHTA and FQGNSA. CDR3: CASSRAGAGFSYEQYF. CDR3 bases: TGTGCCAGCAGCCGTGCGGGAGCGGGCTTCTCCTACGAGCAGTACTTC.